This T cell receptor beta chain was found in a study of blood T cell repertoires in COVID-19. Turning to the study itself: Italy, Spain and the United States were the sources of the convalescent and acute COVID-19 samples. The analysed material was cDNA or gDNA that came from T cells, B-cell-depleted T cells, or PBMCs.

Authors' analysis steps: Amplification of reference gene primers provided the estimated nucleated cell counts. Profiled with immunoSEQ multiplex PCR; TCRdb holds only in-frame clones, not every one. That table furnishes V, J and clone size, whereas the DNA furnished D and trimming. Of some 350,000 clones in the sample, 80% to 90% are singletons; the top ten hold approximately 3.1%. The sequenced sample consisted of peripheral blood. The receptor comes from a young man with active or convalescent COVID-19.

The CDR3 is CASRRSSYNSPLHF. CDR3 nucleotides: TGTGCCAGCAGGCGTAGCTCCTATAATTCACCCCTCCACTTT. V and J are TRBV6-5 and TRBJ1-6; D call uncertain. This CDR3 has 14 residues. Deletions cut 6 bases from V and 0 bases from J, with 6 bases between. The germline V gene encodes CDR1 MNHEY and CDR2 SVGAGI.